One sample yielded the 10 T cell receptor beta chains listed below, sequenced in a study of vaccination effects on CD4 cells after COVID-19. No antigens are known for them. Antigen-specific CD4+ T cells were expanded with viral peptide pools in the ViraFEST assay before sequencing. Following culture for roughly 10 days, CD4+ T cells were isolated. Every participant took two doses of the BNT162b2 or mRNA-1273 vaccine. Some clones are missing from TCRdb's copy, which holds only in-frame ones; the method was immunoSEQ multiplex PCR. The sample has about 46,000 clones; over 60% are singletons. The source was CD4+ T cells from PBMCs cultured with HCoV-OC43 spike peptides, collected after COVID-19 vaccination. Subset described: HCoV-OC43 spike overlapping peptide pool stimulation. All receptors come from a human donor who received a COVID-19 vaccine.

The rearrangement joins TRBV20-1 to TRBJ2-7, with TRBD2 matching 8 bases. CDR1 is DFQATT and CDR2 is SNEGSKA in the germline V gene (reference sequence). The trim removed 3 bases at V and 6 bases at J, leaving 10 bases unmatched. The CDR3 consists of 14 residues. CDR3 nucleotide sequence: TGCAGTGCTAGTCCGCCGGGACTAGATTCCGAGCAGTACTTC. It specifies CSASPPGLDSEQYF.

This chain uses TRBV13 with TRBJ2-7; no reliable D call. CDR3 length: 14 amino acids. The germline V gene encodes CDR1 PRHDT and CDR2 FYEKMQ (reference sequence). The ends were cut back, 6 bases at V and 1 base at J, with 13 bases in the middle. The DNA for the CDR3 is TGTGCCAGCAGTCAACAGCAACTATCCTACGAGCAGTACTTC. Residues: CASSQQQLSYEQYF. Supplemented by reference TRBV13 and TRBJ2-7, the full variable domain reads AAGVIQSPRHLIKEKRETATLKCYPIPRHDTVYWYQQGPGQDPQFLISFYEKMQSDKGSIPDRFSAQQFSDYHSELNMSSLELGDSALYFCASSQQQLSYEQYFGPGTRLTVT.

The chain has TRBV7-8 and TRBJ2-5, with 15 bases matching TRBD2. CDR1 and CDR2 (germline): SGHVS, FQNEAQ. Trimming cost V 4 bases and J 5 bases; bases outside gene matches: 11. The CDR3 runs to 18 residues. The CDR3 sequence: CASSSGLAGGPRLETQYF. CDR3 in DNA: TGTGCCAGCAGCTCCGGACTAGCGGGGGGGCCTAGGTTGGAGACCCAGTACTTC.

This clone was seen just once. V usage is TRBV25-1 and J usage is TRBJ2-2; D not certain. Germline assignment: CDR1 MGHDK and CDR2 SYGVNS. Trimming stripped 1 base from V and 1 base from J, with 1 base between. There are 13 residues in the CDR3. Here the CDR3 DNA reads TGTGCCAGCAGTGAATTGAACACCGGGGAGCTGTTTTTT. This codes for CASSELNTGELFF. Full variable domain (remainder filled in from reference TRBV25-1 and TRBJ2-2): EADIYQTPRYLVIGTGKKITLECSQTMGHDKMYWYQQDPGMELHLIHYSYGVNSTEKGDLSSESTVSRIRTEHFPLTLESARPSHTSQYLCASSELNTGELFFGEGSRLTVL.

The CDR3 nucleotides are TGTGCCAGCAGCATCGGCGAGAACTATGGCTACACCTTC. Translating it yields CASSIGENYGYTF. The rearrangement uses TRBV7-8 and TRBJ1-2; no clear D. The CDR3 spans 13 residues. V gave up 5 bases and J gave up 2 bases, with 9 bases separating them. Germline V lookup: CDR1 SGHVS, CDR2 FQNEAQ.

V usage is TRBV29-1 and J usage is TRBJ1-1; D not certain. Looked up from germline, CDR1 is SQVTM and CDR2 is ANQGSEA. The CDR3 is made up of 14 amino acids. Trimming took 6 bases from V and 5 from J, leaving 19 bases between them. DNA for the CDR3: TGCAGCGTGGCGACCGGCGTACGGAGTACTGAAGCTTTCTTT. Amino acid sequence: CSVATGVRSTEAFF.

This clone was counted a few times. CDR3 in DNA: TGCGCCAGCAGTCAATCAAATGGCAGGGAGGCTGAAAAACTGTTTTTT. Translated: CASSQSNGREAEKLFF. The chain couples TRBV23-1 to TRBJ1-4; a weak D match, TRBD1 (5 bases). TRBV23-1 is an open reading frame, and its role is uncertain. The CDR3 totals 16 residues. Trimming stripped 0 bases from V and 7 bases from J, with 15 bases between.

J is TRBJ1-1 and V is TRBV3-1 (or the pseudogene TRBV3-2); D gene ambiguous. CDR1 and CDR2 from the germline V gene are LGHDT and YNNKEL (reference sequence). V lost 0 bases and J 6 bases, leaving 17 bases between the germline ends. The CDR3 extends over 16 amino acids. In DNA form, the CDR3 reads TGTGCCAGCAGCCAAGATTGGAGAGGATATAGGGCTGAAGCTTTCTTT. Translated: CASSQDWRGYRAEAFF.

This clone was detected once. This chain connects TRBV13 to TRBJ2-7; D is undetermined. The V end lost 0 bases, the J end lost 6 bases, and 9 bases lay between the germline ends. Germline V gene lookup returns CDR1 PRHDT and CDR2 FYEKMQ (reference sequence). This CDR3 is built from 13 residues. CDR3 sequence (DNA): TGTGCCAGCAGCTTAGGCCCACGGGTCGAGCAGTACTTC. It specifies CASSLGPRVEQYF.

This clone has only a few counts. The chain recombines TRBV18 with TRBJ1-2; no clear D gene. The CDR3 length is 16 residues. V was pared by 2 bases and J by 2 bases, with 15 bases between. Germline V CDR1 and CDR2: KGHSH, LQKENI. This CDR3 reads CASSPSVATTNYGYTF. The DNA for the CDR3 is TGTGCCAGCTCACCATCCGTAGCAACTACAAACTATGGCTACACCTTC.